This T cell receptor (beta chain) is drawn from a study of tumor-infiltrating lymphocytes in oesophageal squamous cell carcinoma. CDR3 length: 14 amino acids. The ends were cut back, 4 bases at V and 1 base at J, with 12 bases in the middle. The germline V gene encodes CDR1 SGHRS and CDR2 YFSETQ. A single record per CDR3 protein comes from TCRdb applying MiXCR to the PCR reads. This sample yields some 3,900 distinct CDR3 sequences, of which 15% to 20% are seen a single time; 50% belongs to the top ten. Input material: normal esophageal tissue next to the tumor. This receptor was taken from a male donor with esophageal squamous cell carcinoma. The V call is TRBV5-1, the J call TRBJ2-7, with D possibly TRBD1 on 6 matching bases. CDR3 sequence (DNA): TGCGCCAGCAGCGCCCTGGACAGATCCTACGAGCAGTACTTC. Translating it yields CASSALDRSYEQYF.